This TCR beta chain was documented in a study of cytomegalovirus exposure and HLA in healthy donors. The PCR employed 60 Vbeta primers together with 13 Jbeta primers. Some clones are missing from TCRdb's copy, which holds only in-frame ones; the method was immunoSEQ multiplex PCR. The sample includes around 90,000 clones, about 85% of them seen just once. Study-level results: A later analysis appeared to link common viral pathogens to several of the most significant clusters.

The CDR3 runs to 13 residues. The germline V gene encodes CDR1 SGHDT and CDR2 YYEEEE. V lost 4 bases and J 6 bases, leaving 11 bases between the germline ends. With respect to this clone: Its specificity is unknown.

This sequence joins TRBV5-6 and TRBJ2-4; no firm D call. The sequencing input was PBMCs. This clonotype originated in a man aged 35-49 years in good health and CMV-seropositive. The CDR3 here is CASSRQVANIQYF. CDR3 bases: TGTGCCAGCAGCCGTCAGGTTGCAAACATTCAGTACTTC.